This T cell receptor beta chain came from a study of shared clonotypes between healthy human individuals. A remark on this clone: The antigen is undetermined.

Study-level points and caveats: Between a few donors, naive CD4 clonotypes were shared at a level of approximately 5%. The four-donor shared clonotypes exceeded non-shared clonotypes in generation probability, with non-shared ones scoring lower.

Assay used: immunoSEQ multiplex PCR; TCRdb lists only in-frame clones, some missing. The table includes 950,000 to 1,100,000 clones, approximately 68% detected once. The CDR3 sequence is 16 residues long. CDR1 MGHRA and CDR2 YSYEKL come from the germline V gene. The germline V and J ends were trimmed by 4 bases and 0 bases, with 10 bases remaining between them. V is TRBV4-1 and J is TRBJ2-6; D gene unclear. The origin of this receptor is a man between 18 and 35 years old in good health. The sample comprised memory CD4+ T cells sorted from blood. Subset indicated: CD45RA-negative fraction. This chain's CDR3 is CASSPVRPSGANVLTF. CDR3 DNA sequence: TGCGCCAGCAGCCCGGTTAGACCCTCTGGGGCCAACGTCCTGACTTTC.